This entry lists 25 T cell receptor beta chains sequenced from one sample in a study of control samples from healthy donors and cancer patients. TCRdb's copy holds only in-frame clones and misses some; the assay was immunoSEQ multiplex PCR. The table records around 130,000 clones, 85% to 95% of them present only once. The sample taken for sequencing was PBMCs. Receptor source: a man in his fifties or sixties with head and neck cancer.

V is TRBV18 and J is TRBJ1-2; D is unresolved. CDR1 and CDR2 (germline): KGHSH, LQKENI. Between the trimmed V and J ends, which lost 3 bases and 8 bases, there was a span of 22 bases. The CDR3 sequence is 16 residues long. The CDR3 here is CASSPPRGRALRGYTF. CDR3 sequence (DNA): TGTGCCAGCTCACCTCCCCGAGGGAGGGCCCTACGGGGCTACACCTTC.

A remark on this clone: Other DNA sequences in this sample translate to the same CDR3. V usage is TRBV5-1 and J usage is TRBJ2-5; D is ambiguous. The germline V gene has CDR1 SGHRS and CDR2 YFSETQ. CDR3 length equals 11 residues. Trimming shortened V by 4 bases and J by 2 bases, and 3 bases separated the two germline ends. CDR3 coding DNA: TGCGCCAGCAGCCTTCAAGAGACCCAGTACTTC. Protein product: CASSLQETQYF.

This rearrangement joins TRBV7-2 to TRBJ2-1, with D perhaps being TRBD1 or TRBD2 (5 bases each). Germline V CDR1 and CDR2: SGHTA, FQGNSA. The length of the CDR3 is 17 residues. Trimming stripped 0 bases from V and 4 bases from J, with 16 bases between. The CDR3 DNA reads as TGTGCCAGCAGCTTAGCACTGGGGGATACAAGGTACAATGAGCAGTTCTTC. Translated, it gives CASSLALGDTRYNEQFF.

V is TRBV4-3 and J is TRBJ2-7; D ambiguous. CDR1 and CDR2 from the germline V gene are LGHNA and YSLEER. V was pared by 0 bases and J by 7 bases, with 19 bases between. This CDR3 has 16 residues. Here the CDR3 DNA reads TGCGCCAGCAGCCAAGAGTATGGGCAGACCCCTAGGGAGCAGTACTTC. This codes for CASSQEYGQTPREQYF.

The genes are TRBV9 and TRBJ2-7; 8 bases align to TRBD1. Trimming at V came to 3 bases and at J to 4 bases, leaving 9 bases not matched to a gene. Germline V gene sequence: CDR1 SGDLS, CDR2 YYNGEE. This CDR3 is 15 amino acids long. CDR3 in amino acids: CASSGYGTGDYEQYF. In DNA, the CDR3 is TGTGCCAGCAGCGGGTATGGGACAGGTGATTACGAGCAGTACTTC.

V and J are TRBV15 and TRBJ1-1; unclear D gene. The CDR3 length is 14 residues. Trimming took off 4 bases at V and 1 base at J, with 10 bases between the two ends. Germline V lookup: CDR1 LNHNV, CDR2 YYDKDF (reference sequence). The CDR3 loop is CATSTGEGNTEAFF. CDR3 DNA sequence: TGTGCCACCAGCACCGGAGAGGGGAACACTGAAGCTTTCTTT.

The CDR3 bases are TGTGCCAGCAGCTACAGAGGGCGAAGTGAAGCTTTCTTT. Translating gives CASSYRGRSEAFF. The V call is TRBV7-9, the J call TRBJ1-1, with unresolved D. Germline lookup yields CDR1 SEHNR and CDR2 FQNEAQ (reference sequence). The CDR3 has 13 amino acids. Trimming removed 4 bases from V and 7 bases from J, with 13 bases in between.

To note about this clone: Mismatch with germline at one junction end may stem from a read error. The gene calls are TRBV6-1 and TRBJ1-2, with 7 positions matching TRBD1. Per germline, CDR1 MNHNS and CDR2 SASEGT. The CDR3 runs 13 residues. The CDR3 here is CASRDRADYGYTF. Written as DNA, the CDR3 is TGTGCCAGCCGTGACAGGGCCGACTATGGCTACACCTTC.

The chain recombines TRBV5-6 with TRBJ2-3, with 8 bases aligning to TRBD2. The CDR3 consists of 15 residues. Trimming removed 3 bases from V and 7 bases from J; junction bases left unmatched: 10. The germline V gene has CDR1 SGHDT and CDR2 YYEEEE. CDR3 bases: TGTGCCAGCAGCTCCCTTGGACTAGCCTGGAATACGCAGTATTTT. As protein: CASSSLGLAWNTQYF.

This clone came up once. This chain links TRBV9 with TRBJ2-7; TRBD1 agrees at 10 bases. The CDR3 sequence is 15 residues long. After removal of 4 bases from V and 6 bases from J, the junction contained 10 bases not matched to a gene. Germline CDR1 reads SGDLS; CDR2 reads YYNGEE. As DNA, the CDR3 is TGTGCCAGCAGCCCCCGGGACAGGGGTATCTTCGAGCAGTACTTC. Amino acids: CASSPRDRGIFEQYF.

This chain uses TRBV7-4 with TRBJ1-5, with D possibly matching TRBD1 (6 bases). Germline CDR1 is SGHVT and CDR2 is SQSDAQ. This CDR3 contains 17 residues. The V and J ends lost 6 bases and 2 bases respectively, with 20 bases between them. DNA for the CDR3: TGTGCCAGCAGTTTACTCCTTTGGGGGCCTTGCAATCAGCCCCAGCATTTT. Protein: CASSLLLWGPCNQPQHF.

V is TRBV4-2 and J is TRBJ1-6; 9 bases align to TRBD1. Germline V gene sequence: CDR1 LGHNA, CDR2 YNFKEQ. Germline trimming cut 2 bases from V and 6 bases from J; bases unmatched to any gene: 8. The length of the CDR3 is 17 residues. The chain's CDR3 is CASSQTTGGWGNSPLHF. The CDR3 DNA is TGTGCCAGCAGCCAAACCACAGGGGGCTGGGGTAATTCACCCCTCCACTTT.

V and J are TRBV11-2 and TRBJ1-1, with no clear D. This CDR3 is 10 amino acids long. The V and J ends lost 2 bases and 7 bases respectively, with 2 bases between them. CDR1 is SGHAT, CDR2 FQNNGV, per germline. The CDR3 sequence is CASSLYEAFF. The CDR3, as DNA: TGTGCCAGCAGCTTATATGAAGCTTTCTTT. The full variable domain, in which reference TRBV11-2 and TRBJ1-1 provide the parts outside the CDR3, is EAGVAQSPRYKIIEKRQSVAFWCNPISGHATLYWYQQILGQGPKLLIQFQNNGVVDDSQLPKDRFSAERLKGVDSTLKIQPAKLEDSAVYLCASSLYEAFFGQGTRLTVV.

V usage is TRBV5-8 and J usage is TRBJ1-2; D possibly corresponds to TRBD1 (5 bases). The ends were cut back, 4 bases at V and 1 base at J, with 14 bases in the middle. Germline V gene lookup returns CDR1 SGHTS and CDR2 YDEGEE. The CDR3 is 15 residues long. CDR3 in amino acids: CASSEGRSFNYGYTF. The DNA of the CDR3 is TGTGCCAGCAGCGAGGGACGGAGCTTTAACTATGGCTACACCTTC.

The rearrangement joins TRBV3-1 (or the pseudogene TRBV3-2) to TRBJ2-3; 10 bases map to TRBD2. Germline CDR1 reads LGHDT; CDR2 reads YNNKEL (reference sequence). The V gene end was trimmed by 6 bases and the J gene end by 0 bases; junction bases not matched to a gene: 3. CDR3 length: 15 amino acids. In DNA, the CDR3 is TGTGCCAGCAGGCTAGCGGGGGTGAGCACAGATACGCAGTATTTT. This gives the protein CASRLAGVSTDTQYF.

V gene TRBV7-2 combines with J gene TRBJ1-3; D ambiguous. CDR1 and CDR2 from the germline V gene are SGHTA and FQGNSA. The CDR3 contains 13 residues. The V gene lost 3 bases and the J gene lost 6 bases, with 9 bases spanning the gap. The CDR3 DNA reads TGTGCCAGCAGCTTCATGCAACAAAACACCATATATTTT. Protein product: CASSFMQQNTIYF.

V and J are TRBV19 and TRBJ1-1; no definite D call. This CDR3 spans 16 amino acids. V was pared by 5 bases and J by 5 bases, with 21 bases between. CDR1 and CDR2 (germline): LNHDA, SQIVND (reference sequence). CDR3: CASSQWTASVGTEAFF. For the CDR3, the DNA is TGTGCCAGTAGTCAGTGGACGGCCTCTGTTGGGACTGAAGCTTTCTTT.

About this clone itself: The junction departs from germline at one end; a sequencing error may be responsible. The CDR3 DNA sequence: TGTGCCAGCAGTGATGACTACAGCTACAAGCAGTACTTC. Its translation is CASSDDYSYKQYF. The V gene is TRBV2, the J gene TRBJ2-7, with D tentatively TRBD2 (5 bases). This CDR3 spans 13 amino acids. Germline CDR1 is SNHLY and CDR2 is FYNNEI.

J is TRBJ2-7 and V is TRBV19, with 12 bases that match TRBD1. This CDR3 contains 17 residues. The germline CDR1 and CDR2 sequences are LNHDA and SQIVND (reference sequence). Germline trimming cut 3 bases from V and 0 bases from J; bases unmatched to any gene: 6. The chain's CDR3 is CASSIWGTGGSSYEQYF. CDR3 DNA: TGTGCCAGTAGTATTTGGGGGACAGGGGGCAGCTCCTACGAGCAGTACTTC. Complete variable domain (other parts from reference TRBV19 and TRBJ2-7): DGGITQSPKYLFRKEGQNVTLSCEQNLNHDAMYWYRQDPGQGLRLIYYSQIVNDFQKGDIAEGYSVSREKKESFPLTVTSAQKNPTAFYLCASSIWGTGGSSYEQYFGPGTRLTVT.

V gene TRBV18 combines with J gene TRBJ1-2; 7 positions agree with TRBD1. This CDR3 has 14 amino acids. V lost 0 bases and J lost 9; bases outside the gene matches: 7. Germline loops: CDR1 KGHSH, CDR2 LQKENI. The CDR3 here is CASSPPGQAASYTF. The CDR3 bases are TGTGCCAGCTCACCACCTGGACAGGCTGCCAGCTACACCTTC.

The chain recombines TRBV27 with TRBJ2-3; TRBD2 agrees at 9 bases. Germline V gene lookup returns CDR1 MNHEY and CDR2 SMNVEV (reference sequence). V dropped 4 bases and J dropped 5; count of bases not matched to a gene: 7. CDR3 length: 15 residues. The CDR3 loop is CASSSARGGLDTQYF. The CDR3 coding sequence is TGTGCCAGCAGTTCCGCGCGGGGGGGATTAGATACGCAGTATTTT.

The rearrangement joins TRBV7-8 to TRBJ2-5, with 11 bases aligning to TRBD2. V shed 5 bases and J 0 bases; nucleotides not matched to a gene: 14. Germline V CDR1 and CDR2: SGHVS, FQNEAQ. The CDR3 sequence is 19 residues long. CDR3 region: CASSPRRVTSGTYQETQYF. CDR3 DNA: TGTGCCAGCAGCCCCCGCCGGGTGACTAGCGGGACGTACCAAGAGACCCAGTACTTC.

The chain is built from TRBV12-3 or TRBV12-4 and TRBJ2-1; D gene uncertain. The CDR3 contains 11 residues. Trimming left V 3 bases short and J 8 bases short, with 5 bases between. CDR3 sequence reads: CASSFVDEQFF. DNA for the CDR3: TGTGCCAGCAGTTTTGTGGATGAGCAGTTCTTC.

This chain joins TRBV10-3 and TRBJ2-2; D unresolved. With 10 bases removed from V and 1 base from J, the gap between germline ends came to 16 bases. The CDR3 is made up of 15 amino acids. Germline CDR1 is ENHRY and CDR2 is SYGVKD. CDR3 sequence: CATSLAPENTGELFF. CDR3 coding DNA: TGTGCCACGTCCCTCGCCCCAGAGAACACCGGGGAGCTGTTTTTT.

The chain recombines TRBV7-9 with TRBJ2-7; 9 nucleotides line up with TRBD2. The CDR3 sequence is 14 residues long. The V and J ends lost 3 bases and 5 bases, in that order; junction bases with no gene match: 5. In germline, CDR1 is SEHNR, CDR2 FQNEAQ (reference sequence). The CDR3 nucleotides are TGTGCCAGCAGCTTCGGGACTAGCCCCGACGAGCAGTACTTC. This encodes CASSFGTSPDEQYF.